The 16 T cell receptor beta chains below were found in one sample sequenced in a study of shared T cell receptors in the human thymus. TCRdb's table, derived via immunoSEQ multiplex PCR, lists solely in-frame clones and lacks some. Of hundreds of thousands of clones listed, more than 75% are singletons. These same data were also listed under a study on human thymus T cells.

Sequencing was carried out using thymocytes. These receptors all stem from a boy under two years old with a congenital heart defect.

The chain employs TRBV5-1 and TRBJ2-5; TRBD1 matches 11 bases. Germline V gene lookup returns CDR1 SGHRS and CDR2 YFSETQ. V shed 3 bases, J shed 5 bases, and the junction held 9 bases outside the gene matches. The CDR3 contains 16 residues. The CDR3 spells CASSWAGTGGEETQYF. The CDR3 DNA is TGCGCCAGCAGCTGGGCCGGGACAGGGGGGGAGGAGACCCAGTACTTC.

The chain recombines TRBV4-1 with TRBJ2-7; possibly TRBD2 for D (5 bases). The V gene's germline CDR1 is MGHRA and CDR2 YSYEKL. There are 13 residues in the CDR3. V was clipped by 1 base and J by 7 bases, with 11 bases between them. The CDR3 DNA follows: TGCGCCAGCAGCCAAGGCGGGCTAGGGGAGCAGTACTTC. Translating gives CASSQGGLGEQYF.

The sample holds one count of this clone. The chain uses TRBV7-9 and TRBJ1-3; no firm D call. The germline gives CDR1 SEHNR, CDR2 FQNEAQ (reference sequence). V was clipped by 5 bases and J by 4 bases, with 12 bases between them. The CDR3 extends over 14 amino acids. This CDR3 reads CASSRGREGNTIYF. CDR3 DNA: TGTGCCAGCAGCCGGGGTCGTGAGGGAAACACCATATATTTT.

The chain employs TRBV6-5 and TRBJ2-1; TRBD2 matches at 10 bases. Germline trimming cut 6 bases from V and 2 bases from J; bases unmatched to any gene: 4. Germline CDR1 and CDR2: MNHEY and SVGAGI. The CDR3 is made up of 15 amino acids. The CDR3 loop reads CASRPTSGAYNEQFF. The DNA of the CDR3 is TGTGCCAGCAGACCTACTAGCGGGGCCTACAATGAGCAGTTCTTC.

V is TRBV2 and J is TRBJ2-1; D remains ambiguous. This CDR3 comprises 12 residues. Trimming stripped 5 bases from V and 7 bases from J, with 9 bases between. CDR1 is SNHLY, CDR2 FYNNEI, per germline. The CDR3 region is CASSRDINEQFF. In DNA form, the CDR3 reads TGTGCCAGCAGTCGCGACATAAATGAGCAGTTCTTC.

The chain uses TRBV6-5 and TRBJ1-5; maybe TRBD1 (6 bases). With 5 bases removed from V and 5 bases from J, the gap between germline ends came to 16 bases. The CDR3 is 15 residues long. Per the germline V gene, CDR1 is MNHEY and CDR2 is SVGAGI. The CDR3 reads CASSATGSGDQPQHF. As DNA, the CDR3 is TGTGCCAGCAGTGCTACAGGGTCTGGGGATCAGCCCCAGCATTTT.

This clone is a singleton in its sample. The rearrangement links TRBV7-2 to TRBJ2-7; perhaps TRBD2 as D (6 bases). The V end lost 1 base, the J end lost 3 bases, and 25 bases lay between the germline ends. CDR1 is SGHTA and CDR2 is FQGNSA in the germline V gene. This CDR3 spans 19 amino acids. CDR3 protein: CASSLVESPGTPDCYEQYF. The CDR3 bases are TGTGCCAGCAGCTTAGTGGAATCCCCCGGGACTCCAGATTGCTACGAGCAGTACTTC.

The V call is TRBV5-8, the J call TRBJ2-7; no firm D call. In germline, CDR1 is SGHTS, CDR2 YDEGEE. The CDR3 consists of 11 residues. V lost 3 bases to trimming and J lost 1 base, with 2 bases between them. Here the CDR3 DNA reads TGTGCCAGCAGCTCATCCTACGAGCAGTACTTC. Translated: CASSSSYEQYF.

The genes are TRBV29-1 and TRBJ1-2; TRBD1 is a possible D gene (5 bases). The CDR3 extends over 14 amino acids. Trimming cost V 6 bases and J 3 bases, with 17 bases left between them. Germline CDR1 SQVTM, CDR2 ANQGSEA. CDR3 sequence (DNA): TGCAGCGTCCACAGGAGACCAACTCACTATGGCTACACCTTC. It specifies CSVHRRPTHYGYTF.

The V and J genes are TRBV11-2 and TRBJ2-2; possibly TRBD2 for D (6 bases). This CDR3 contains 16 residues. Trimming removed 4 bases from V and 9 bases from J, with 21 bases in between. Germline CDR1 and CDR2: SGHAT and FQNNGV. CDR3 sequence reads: CASSYRIGTPERELFF. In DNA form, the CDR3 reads TGTGCCAGCAGCTACAGAATCGGGACTCCTGAGAGGGAGCTGTTTTTT.

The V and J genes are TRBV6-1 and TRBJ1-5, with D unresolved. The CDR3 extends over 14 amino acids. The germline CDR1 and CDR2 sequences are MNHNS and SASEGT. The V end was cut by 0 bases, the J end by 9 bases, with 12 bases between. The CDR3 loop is CASSEAHGLGPQHF. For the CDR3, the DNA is TGTGCCAGCAGTGAAGCTCACGGACTCGGGCCCCAGCATTTT.

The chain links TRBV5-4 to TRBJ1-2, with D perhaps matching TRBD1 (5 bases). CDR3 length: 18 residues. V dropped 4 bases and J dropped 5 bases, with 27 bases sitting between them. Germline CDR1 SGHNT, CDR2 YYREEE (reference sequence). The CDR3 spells CASSVGGGAAPKIYGYTF. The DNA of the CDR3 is TGTGCCAGCAGCGTTGGTGGTGGGGCTGCCCCCAAGATTTATGGCTACACCTTC.

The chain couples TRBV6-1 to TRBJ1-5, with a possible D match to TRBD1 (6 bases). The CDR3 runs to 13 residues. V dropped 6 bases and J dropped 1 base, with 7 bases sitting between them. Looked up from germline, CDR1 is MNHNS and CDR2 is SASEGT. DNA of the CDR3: TGTGCCAGCAGAGACAGGAGCAATCAGCCCCAGCATTTT. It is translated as CASRDRSNQPQHF.

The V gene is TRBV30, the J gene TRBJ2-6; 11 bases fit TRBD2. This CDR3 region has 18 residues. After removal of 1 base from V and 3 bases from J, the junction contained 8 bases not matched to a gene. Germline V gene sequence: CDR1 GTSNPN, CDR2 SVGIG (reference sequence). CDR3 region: CAWSESSGRTGGANVLTF. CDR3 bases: TGTGCCTGGAGTGAATCTAGCGGGAGGACGGGTGGGGCCAACGTCCTGACTTTC.

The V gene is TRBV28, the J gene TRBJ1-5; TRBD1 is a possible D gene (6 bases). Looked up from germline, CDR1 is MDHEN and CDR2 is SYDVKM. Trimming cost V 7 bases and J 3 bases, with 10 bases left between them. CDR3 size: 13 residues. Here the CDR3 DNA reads TGTGCCAGCACAGGGGCGAACAATCAGCCCCAGCATTTT. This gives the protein CASTGANNQPQHF.

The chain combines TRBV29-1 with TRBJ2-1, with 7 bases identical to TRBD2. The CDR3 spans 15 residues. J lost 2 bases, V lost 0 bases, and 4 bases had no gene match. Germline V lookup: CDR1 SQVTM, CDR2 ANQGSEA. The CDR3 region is CSVEDGEGPYNEQFF. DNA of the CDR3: TGCAGCGTTGAAGATGGGGAGGGACCCTACAATGAGCAGTTCTTC.